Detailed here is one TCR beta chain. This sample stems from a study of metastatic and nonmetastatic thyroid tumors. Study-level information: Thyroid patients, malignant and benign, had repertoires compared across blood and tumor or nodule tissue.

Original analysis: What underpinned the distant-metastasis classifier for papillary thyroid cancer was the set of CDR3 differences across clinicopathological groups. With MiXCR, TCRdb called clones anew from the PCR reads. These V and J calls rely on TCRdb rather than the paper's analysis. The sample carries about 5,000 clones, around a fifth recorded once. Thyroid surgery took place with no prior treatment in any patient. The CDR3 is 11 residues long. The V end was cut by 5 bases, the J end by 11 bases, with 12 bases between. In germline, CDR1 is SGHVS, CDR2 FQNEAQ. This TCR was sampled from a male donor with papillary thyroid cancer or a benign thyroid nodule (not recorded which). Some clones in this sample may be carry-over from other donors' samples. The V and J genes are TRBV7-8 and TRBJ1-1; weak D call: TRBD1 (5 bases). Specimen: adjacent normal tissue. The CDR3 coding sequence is TGTGCCAGCAGCCCAGGGTTACTGGCTTTCTTT. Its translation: CASSPGLLAFF.